This T cell receptor (beta chain) was sequenced for a study of technical replicates of blood from a handful of donors (TCRdb year 2017). Receptor libraries were prepared by the immunoSEQ multiplex PCR assay. As stored in TCRdb, this immuneACCESS dataset retains in-frame rearrangements with V and J assigned. A fraction of the clones does not appear; measured against another copy, unresolved V genes explain less than half of the discrepancy, and the remainder lacks a known reason. The sample table lists about 14,000 clones, over 80% of them with a count of one. Jointly, the top ten make up around a tenth of the sample. The germline V gene yields SGHVS for CDR1 and FQNEAQ for CDR2. Taken from cysteine to phenylalanine, the CDR3 has 14 residues. CDR3 DNA only is kept here, 42 bases in frame from base 1. Here V drops 5 bases and J drops 8 bases, and the junction holds 8 bases not matched to any gene. On this clone itself: Its target antigen remains unknown. The record has no base qualities; no much larger clone is one base away.

The sample was PBMCs. The sequence derives from a human donor in good health. The V gene is TRBV7-8 and the J gene is TRBJ1-4; TRBD1 matches 7 bases in the middle. The CDR3 region: CASSLDRVGEKLFF. Read as DNA, the sequence is TGTGCCAGCAGCCTAGACAGGGTTGGGGAAAAACTGTTTTTT.